The 20 T cell receptor beta chains reported below all come from one sample, sequenced in a study of T cell changes during pregnancy in multiple sclerosis. Data came from immunoSEQ multiplex PCR; TCRdb stores just in-frame clones and leaves some out. The table has over 30,000 clones, about nine tenths seen once. The source was CD4+ T cells from peripheral blood mononuclear cells, collected in the third trimester of pregnancy. Receptors were obtained from a female donor in good health, enrolled as a control in a pregnancy study.

The chain recombines TRBV7-9 with TRBJ2-1; D is unclear. Germline V CDR1 and CDR2: SEHNR, FQNEAQ (reference sequence). The germline V and J ends were trimmed by 4 bases and 0 bases, with 10 bases remaining between them. The CDR3 contains 15 residues. The CDR3: CASSWQRSSYNEQFF. CDR3 bases: TGTGCCAGCAGCTGGCAGCGAAGCTCCTACAATGAGCAGTTCTTC.

The chain employs TRBV5-1 and TRBJ2-3; 10 bases fit TRBD1. V gave up 0 bases and J gave up 0 bases; unmatched junction bases: 1. From germline, CDR1 is SGHRS and CDR2 YFSETQ. The CDR3 contains 16 residues. The CDR3 is CASSLGQGASTDTQYF. The CDR3 nucleotides read TGCGCCAGCAGCTTGGGACAGGGGGCTAGCACAGATACGCAGTATTTT. Using reference TRBV5-1 and TRBJ2-3 for the parts outside the CDR3, the full variable domain is KAGVTQTPRYLIKTRGQQVTLSCSPISGHRSVSWYQQTPGQGLQFLFEYFSETQRNKGNFPGRFSGRQFSNSRSEMNVSTLELGDSALYLCASSLGQGASTDTQYFGPGTRLTVL.

J is TRBJ2-1 and V is TRBV12-2; the table assigns TRBD2, which was not confirmed against the DNA. TRBV12-2 corresponds to a pseudogene. The CDR3 length is 18 residues. CDR3 loop: CASRLSPRSGSSSNEQFF. The CDR3 bases are TGTGCAAGTCGCTTATCTCCCCGGAGCGGGAGTAGTAGCAATGAGCAGTTCTTC.

The gene calls are TRBV5-6 and TRBJ1-5, with D tentatively TRBD1 (6 bases). Per germline, CDR1 SGHDT and CDR2 YYEEEE. The CDR3 consists of 16 residues. Deletions cut 4 bases from V and 8 bases from J, with 22 bases between. In DNA, the CDR3 is TGTGCCAGCAGCCTACAGGGACGCCCTTCGGATGAGCCCCAGCATTTT. This codes for CASSLQGRPSDEPQHF.

The J gene is TRBJ2-5, the V gene TRBV4-3; 11 bases align to TRBD2. Germline assignment: CDR1 LGHNA and CDR2 YSLEER. The CDR3 is 15 residues long. V lost 1 base to trimming and J lost 4 bases; unmatched junction nucleotides: 2. The CDR3 DNA is TGCGCCAGCAGCCAAGGACTAGCGGGAAGAGAGACCCAGTACTTC. Translation gives CASSQGLAGRETQYF.

V usage is TRBV6-1 and J usage is TRBJ2-6; D not resolved. Germline CDR1 MNHNS, CDR2 SASEGT. The CDR3 has 13 amino acids. Trimming shortened V by 8 bases and J by 2 bases, and 7 bases separated the two germline ends. CDR3: CASLIAGANVLTF. CDR3 DNA: TGTGCCAGCCTAATAGCTGGGGCCAACGTCCTGACTTTC.

In nucleotides, the CDR3 is TGTGCCAGCAGGCCTGGGACAGGGGACCCGGGGCCCCAGCATTTT. This sequence encodes CASRPGTGDPGPQHF. The gene calls are TRBV27 and TRBJ1-5; 10 bases fit TRBD1. The junction had 11 bases not matched to a gene; V was cut back by 6 bases and J by 9 bases. The V gene's germline CDR1 is MNHEY and CDR2 SMNVEV (reference sequence). The CDR3 consists of 15 residues.

V and J are TRBV2 and TRBJ2-2, with D tentatively TRBD1 (5 bases). This CDR3 contains 12 residues. The germline V gene encodes CDR1 SNHLY and CDR2 FYNNEI. The V end lost 7 bases, the J end lost 5 bases, and 8 bases lay between the germline ends. The DNA for the CDR3 is TGTGCCAGCACGCCAGGGACCGGGGAGCTGTTTTTT. As protein: CASTPGTGELFF.

This clone has only a few counts. V and J are TRBV18 and TRBJ2-5; possibly TRBD2 for D (5 bases). The ends were cut back, 0 bases at V and 3 bases at J, with 14 bases in the middle. This CDR3 has 16 residues. Germline V lookup: CDR1 KGHSH, CDR2 LQKENI. For the CDR3, the DNA is TGTGCCAGCTCACCACCATTAGGAGGAATCGAAGAGACCCAGTACTTC. It specifies CASSPPLGGIEETQYF.

This chain uses TRBV28 with TRBJ2-1; TRBD2 might be the D (5 bases). Per the germline V gene, CDR1 is MDHEN and CDR2 is SYDVKM. CDR3 size: 12 residues. The V and J ends lost 1 base and 8 bases respectively, with 6 bases between them. The CDR3 is CASSLSGYEQFF. CDR3 bases: TGTGCCAGCAGTTTATCGGGGTATGAGCAGTTCTTC. Full variable domain (outside the CDR3, taken from reference TRBV28 and TRBJ2-1): DVKVTQSSRYLVKRTGEKVFLECVQDMDHENMFWYRQDPGLGLRLIYFSYDVKMKEKGDIPEGYSVSREKKERFSLILESASTNQTSMYLCASSLSGYEQFFGPGTRLTVL.

This chain joins TRBV25-1 and TRBJ2-5; TRBD1 agrees at 9 bases. Germline CDR1 MGHDK, CDR2 SYGVNS. V lost 5 bases and J lost 5; bases outside the gene matches: 9. The CDR3 totals 15 residues. The CDR3 DNA reads as TGTGCCAGCAGTTTATCCGGGACAGGGCTTGAGACCCAGTACTTC. Amino acid sequence: CASSLSGTGLETQYF.

The chain links TRBV5-4 to TRBJ2-1, with 12 bases matching TRBD2. Germline assignment: CDR1 SGHNT and CDR2 YYREEE (reference sequence). The ends lost 3 bases at V and 6 bases at J; junction bases unmatched: 4. CDR3 length: 15 residues. The CDR3 DNA sequence: TGTGCCAGCAGCTCGACTAGCGGGAGTCTCAATGAGCAGTTCTTC. Translation gives CASSSTSGSLNEQFF.

The chain couples TRBV5-4 to TRBJ1-3; no definite D call. This CDR3 is 13 amino acids long. With 4 bases removed from V and 4 bases from J, the gap between germline ends came to 9 bases. Germline V CDR1 and CDR2: SGHNT, YYREEE (reference sequence). CDR3 DNA sequence: TGTGCCAGCAGCCCAAGCGAGGGAAACACCATATATTTT. Amino acids: CASSPSEGNTIYF. The variable domain in full, with the rest retrieved from reference TRBV5-4 and TRBJ1-3, is ETGVTQSPTHLIKTRGQQVTLRCSSQSGHNTVSWYQQALGQGPQFIFQYYREEENGRGNFPPRFSGLQFPNYSSELNVNALELDDSALYLCASSPSEGNTIYFGEGSWLTVV.

J is TRBJ2-1 and V is TRBV7-2, with 8 bases fitting TRBD2. Trimming removed 1 base from V and 4 bases from J; junction bases left unmatched: 6. In germline, CDR1 is SGHTA, CDR2 FQGNSA. The CDR3 is 16 residues long. This CDR3 reads CASSLGLATSYNEQFF. In DNA form, the CDR3 reads TGTGCCAGCAGCTTAGGACTAGCGACCTCTTACAATGAGCAGTTCTTC.

This clone was counted a single time. This chain uses TRBV5-1 with TRBJ2-7; TRBD1 matches at 7 bases. CDR1 SGHRS and CDR2 YFSETQ come from the germline V gene. This CDR3 region has 13 residues. Losses at the gene ends were 4 bases for V and 2 bases for J; bases not matched to a gene: 3. The CDR3 region has the DNA TGCGCCAGCAGCAAAGACAGGGCCTACGAGCAGTACTTC. It translates to CASSKDRAYEQYF. Complete variable domain (other parts from reference TRBV5-1 and TRBJ2-7): KAGVTQTPRYLIKTRGQQVTLSCSPISGHRSVSWYQQTPGQGLQFLFEYFSETQRNKGNFPGRFSGRQFSNSRSEMNVSTLELGDSALYLCASSKDRAYEQYFGPGTRLTVT.

This chain connects TRBV7-3 to TRBJ2-5, with 7 bases identical to TRBD1. CDR3 length: 13 residues. The V gene's germline CDR1 is SGHTA and CDR2 FQGTGA. V trimming: 5 bases; J trimming: 1 base; junction bases outside the gene matches: 1. CDR3 region: CASSRDSQETQYF. As DNA, the CDR3 is TGTGCCAGCAGCCGGGACAGCCAAGAGACCCAGTACTTC.

The chain combines TRBV7-9 with TRBJ2-1; a possible D gene is TRBD2 (6 bases). Germline loops: CDR1 SEHNR, CDR2 FQNEAQ (reference sequence). There are 16 residues in the CDR3. The germline V and J ends were trimmed by 1 base and 1 base, with 11 bases remaining between them. Written as DNA, the CDR3 is TGTGCCAGCAGCTTAGTTCGGGGGAAATCCTACAATGAGCAGTTCTTC. Translation gives CASSLVRGKSYNEQFF.

This clone was observed a single time. The chain is built from TRBV7-9 and TRBJ2-1; D not certain. Trimming removed 5 bases from V and 5 bases from J, with 13 bases in between. The CDR3 has 14 residues. The germline V gene has CDR1 SEHNR and CDR2 FQNEAQ (reference sequence). DNA of the CDR3: TGTGCCAGCAGCCCCTTACGCAGTCACAATGAGCAGTTCTTC. As protein: CASSPLRSHNEQFF.

V and J are TRBV5-6 and TRBJ2-3; 10 bases map to TRBD2. V gave up 4 bases and J gave up 4 bases; unmatched junction bases: 6. The CDR3 is 15 residues long. Germline lookup yields CDR1 SGHDT and CDR2 YYEEEE. CDR3 in DNA: TGTGCCAGCAGCCGGTTAGCGGGAGGCTCAGATACGCAGTATTTT. Its protein is CASSRLAGGSDTQYF.

This chain uses TRBV5-1 with TRBJ1-6, with TRBD1 as a possible D gene (6 bases). The length of the CDR3 is 15 residues. CDR1 is SGHRS and CDR2 is YFSETQ in the germline V gene. Between the trimmed V and J ends, which lost 4 bases and 8 bases, there was a span of 16 bases. CDR3 residues: CASSGYGQWYSPLHF. The CDR3 nucleotides read TGCGCCAGCAGCGGGTATGGACAGTGGTATTCACCCCTCCACTTT.